This T cell receptor beta chain was found in a study of blood T cell repertoires in COVID-19. Study-level information: Specimens from acute and convalescent COVID-19 originated in the United States, Italy and Spain. PBMCs, B-cell-depleted T cells, or T cells provided the cDNA or gDNA that made up the material.

In the original analysis: Reference gene primer amplification gave nucleated cell count estimates. Generated by immunoSEQ multiplex PCR, the TCRdb table keeps only in-frame clones and is missing some. For V, J and clone size, that table is used; D and trimming come from the DNA. The sample has about 270,000 clones, about 76% seen once; the top ten hold roughly 2.9%. Germline V lookup: CDR1 LNHDA, CDR2 SQIVND (reference sequence). The CDR3 has 16 residues. V shed 6 bases and J 2 bases; nucleotides not matched to a gene: 10. The rearrangement uses TRBV19 and TRBJ2-7, with TRBD2 identical over 10 bases. The clonotype originates from a woman aged 60-75 years with active or convalescent COVID-19. The specimen sequenced was peripheral blood. CDR3 sequence (DNA): TGTGCCAGTAGCCGAGGGGGTCTAGCGGGGGCCTACGAGCAGTACTTC. It encodes CASSRGGLAGAYEQYF. Full variable domain (missing parts from reference TRBV19 and TRBJ2-7): DGGITQSPKYLFRKEGQNVTLSCEQNLNHDAMYWYRQDPGQGLRLIYYSQIVNDFQKGDIAEGYSVSREKKESFPLTVTSAQKNPTAFYLCASSRGGLAGAYEQYFGPGTRLTVT.